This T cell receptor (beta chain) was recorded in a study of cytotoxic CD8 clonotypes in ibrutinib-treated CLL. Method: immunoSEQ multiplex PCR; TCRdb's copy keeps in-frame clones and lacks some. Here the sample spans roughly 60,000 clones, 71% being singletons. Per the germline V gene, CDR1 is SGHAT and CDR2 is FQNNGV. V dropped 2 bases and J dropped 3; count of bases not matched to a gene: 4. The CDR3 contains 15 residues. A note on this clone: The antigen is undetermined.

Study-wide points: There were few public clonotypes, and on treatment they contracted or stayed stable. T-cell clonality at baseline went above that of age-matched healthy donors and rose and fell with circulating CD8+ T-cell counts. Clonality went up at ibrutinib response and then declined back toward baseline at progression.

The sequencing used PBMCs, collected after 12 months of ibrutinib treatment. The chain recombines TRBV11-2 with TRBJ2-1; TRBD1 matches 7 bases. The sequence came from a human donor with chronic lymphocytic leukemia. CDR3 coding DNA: TGTGCCAGCAGCTTACGGGACAGCCGCTACAATGAGCAGTTCTTC. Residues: CASSLRDSRYNEQFF.